One sample yielded the 21 T cell receptor beta chains listed below, sequenced in a study of neurological immune-mediated disorders. TCRdb passed the 5' RACE reads through MiXCR, listing each CDR3 protein once. The sample lists approximately 82,000 distinct CDR3 sequences, 2.5% to 3% occurring once. The specimen was PBMCs. These receptors came from a woman in her twenties or thirties with multiple sclerosis.

The table lists this clonotype with many counts. The rearrangement links TRBV5-4 to TRBJ2-5; 9 nucleotides match TRBD2. The V segment lost 9 bases and the J segment 4 bases; nucleotides outside the gene matches: 13. This CDR3 has 15 residues. Germline V lookup: CDR1 SGHNT, CDR2 YYREEE (reference sequence). CDR3 sequence reads: CATSDGSGSGETQYF. CDR3 DNA sequence: TGTGCCACCTCGGATGGTAGCGGGAGTGGAGAGACCCAGTACTTC.

The genes are TRBV6-5 and TRBJ2-1; D is ambiguous. This CDR3 contains 17 residues. V lost 0 bases, J lost 4 bases, and 16 bases lay in between. Germline V lookup: CDR1 MNHEY, CDR2 SVGAGI. The CDR3 spells CASSYSQVIKNYNEQFF. The CDR3 nucleotides read TGTGCCAGCAGTTACTCTCAGGTTATTAAGAATTACAATGAGCAGTTCTTC.

This clonotype occurred many times. The gene calls are TRBV7-2 and TRBJ2-7, with D unclear. The V gene's germline CDR1 is SGHTA and CDR2 FQGNSA. V dropped 5 bases and J dropped 0 bases, with 8 bases sitting between them. This CDR3 contains 13 residues. CDR3 loop: CASSESVSYEQYF. CDR3 DNA: TGTGCCAGCAGCGAAAGCGTCTCCTACGAGCAGTACTTC.

To note about this clonotype: This clone may be a read error of a much larger clone one base away. The rearrangement joins TRBV6-2 or TRBV6-3 to TRBJ1-5; 9 positions match TRBD1. CDR3 size: 14 residues. The V and J ends lost 6 bases and 7 bases, in that order; junction bases with no gene match: 7. Germline-derived CDR1 and CDR2 are MNHEY and SVGEGT. The CDR3, as DNA: TGTGCCAGCAGCTGGACAGGGGTGCGCCAGCCCCAGCATTTT. As protein: CASSWTGVRQPQHF.

The sample holds many counts of this clonotype. This chain uses TRBV20-1 with TRBJ1-3; 7 bases agree with TRBD1. The CDR3 spans 14 residues. J lost 4 bases, V lost 2 bases, and 5 bases had no gene match. CDR1 and CDR2 from the germline V gene are DFQATT and SNEGSKA (reference sequence). CDR3 loop: CSARSGGGGNTIYF. The CDR3 DNA sequence: TGCAGTGCTAGATCAGGGGGAGGAGGAAACACCATATATTTT.

Ten or more counts support this clonotype. The rearrangement links TRBV3-1 to TRBJ2-7; 9 bases align to TRBD1. Looked up from germline, CDR1 is LGHDT and CDR2 is YNNKEL (reference sequence). V lost 4 bases to trimming and J lost 2 bases; unmatched junction nucleotides: 12. This CDR3 is 17 amino acids long. The CDR3 loop reads CASSPTPRQGGPYEQYF. The DNA for the CDR3 is TGTGCCAGCAGCCCCACCCCCCGACAGGGGGGCCCCTACGAGCAGTACTTC.

In its sample, this clonotype was seen many times. The rearrangement links TRBV5-6 to TRBJ2-1, with D unresolved. The CDR3 is made up of 13 amino acids. V was trimmed by 0 bases and J by 9 bases, leaving 10 bases between them. The germline V gene encodes CDR1 SGHDT and CDR2 YYEEEE. This chain's CDR3 is CASSLGRKAEQFF. CDR3 in DNA: TGTGCCAGCAGCTTGGGGAGAAAGGCTGAGCAGTTCTTC.

This clonotype was seen ten or more times. This sequence joins TRBV20-1 and TRBJ2-1, with TRBD2 as a possible D gene (5 bases). The V gene's germline CDR1 is DFQATT and CDR2 SNEGSKA (reference sequence). The CDR3 is 15 amino acids. Trimming shortened V by 0 bases and J by 0 bases, and 9 bases separated the two germline ends. The CDR3 nucleotides read TGCAGTGCTAGAGATGGCGGGCACTCCTACAATGAGCAGTTCTTC. It translates to CSARDGGHSYNEQFF.

This clonotype was seen ten or more times. This chain uses TRBV12-3 or TRBV12-4 with TRBJ1-1; D is undetermined. V lost 2 bases, J lost 1 base, and 8 bases lay in between. The CDR3 totals 14 residues. In DNA form, the CDR3 reads TGTGCCAGCAGTTTAAGGCCGCCGAACACTGAAGCTTTCTTT. Its translation: CASSLRPPNTEAFF.

This clonotype was seen ten or more times. The rearrangement uses TRBV7-8 and TRBJ1-2; TRBD1 matches at 9 bases. The CDR3 totals 15 residues. V lost 1 base and J lost 4; bases outside the gene matches: 4. Germline lookup yields CDR1 SGHVS and CDR2 FQNEAQ. The CDR3, as DNA: TGTGCCAGCAGCTTAGAGGGGACAGGGCGCTATGGCTACACCTTC. It specifies CASSLEGTGRYGYTF.

This clonotype was observed at least ten times. The V and J genes are TRBV11-2 and TRBJ2-3; TRBD2 is a possible D gene (5 bases). Trimming removed 3 bases at V and 0 bases at J, with 10 bases between. The CDR3 is made up of 15 amino acids. From germline, CDR1 is SGHAT and CDR2 FQNNGV. The CDR3 region is CASSFGSPSTDTQYF. The DNA of the CDR3 is TGTGCCAGCAGCTTTGGGAGCCCTAGCACAGATACGCAGTATTTT.

This clonotype was found many times. The rearrangement joins TRBV4-3 to TRBJ1-1, with D unresolved. V shed 1 base and J shed 6 bases, with 12 bases lying between them. CDR1 LGHNA and CDR2 YSLEER come from the germline V gene. The CDR3 spans 14 residues. CDR3 residues: CASSQGHSNAEAFF. The CDR3 coding sequence is TGCGCCAGCAGCCAAGGTCATTCAAACGCTGAAGCTTTCTTT.

This clonotype has ten or more counts. The chain uses TRBV24-1 and TRBJ2-2; TRBD1 is a possible D gene (5 bases). The CDR3 covers 16 residues. Germline V gene data show CDR1 as KGHDR and CDR2 as SFDVKD. Trimming cost V 0 bases and J 1 base, with 8 bases left between them. The CDR3 reads CATSDLLGENTGELFF. The CDR3 DNA follows: TGTGCCACCAGTGATTTGTTAGGGGAGAACACCGGGGAGCTGTTTTTT.

In its sample, this clonotype was seen many times. This chain connects TRBV20-1 to TRBJ2-1; no clear D. CDR3 length: 11 amino acids. Trimming took 5 bases from V and 3 from J, leaving 5 bases between them. Germline assignment: CDR1 DFQATT and CDR2 SNEGSKA (reference sequence). The CDR3 DNA reads TGCAGTGCTCCGGACTACAATGAGCAGTTCTTC. This gives the protein CSAPDYNEQFF.

In this sample, this clonotype turned up many times. V usage is TRBV28 and J usage is TRBJ2-7; 7 nucleotides align to TRBD2. CDR1 MDHEN and CDR2 SYDVKM come from the germline V gene. V was clipped by 4 bases and J by 2 bases; unmatched bases: 5. The length of the CDR3 is 14 residues. CDR3 sequence (DNA): TGTGCCAGCAGTTCACTAGCGTTGACCTACGAGCAGTACTTC. Protein product: CASSSLALTYEQYF.

In its sample, this clonotype was seen many times. J is TRBJ1-1 and V is TRBV4-1, with a weak D call TRBD1 (5 bases). Germline values: CDR1 MGHRA, CDR2 YSYEKL. V lost 0 bases to trimming and J lost 4 bases, with 15 bases between them. The CDR3 runs to 16 residues. The CDR3 DNA is TGCGCCAGCAGCCAAGATGAAGGGGATAGGAGCACTGAAGCTTTCTTT. Its protein is CASSQDEGDRSTEAFF.

This clonotype was observed at least ten times. The rearrangement links TRBV5-5 to TRBJ1-2; D gene uncertain. Trimming removed 6 bases from V and 3 bases from J, with 12 bases in between. The CDR3 extends over 13 amino acids. Per the germline V gene, CDR1 is SGHKS and CDR2 is YYEKEE (reference sequence). This CDR3 is CASNSQVDYGYTF. Here the CDR3 DNA reads TGTGCCAGCAACTCCCAGGTAGACTATGGCTACACCTTC. The full variable domain, completed using reference TRBV5-5 and TRBJ1-2, is DAGVTQSPTHLIKTRGQQVTLRCSPISGHKSVSWYQQVLGQGPQFIFQYYEKEERGRGNFPDRFSARQFPNYSSELNVNALLLGDSALYLCASNSQVDYGYTFGSGTRLTVV.

This clonotype occurred many times. V and J are TRBV12-3 or TRBV12-4 and TRBJ2-1; 9 nucleotides line up with TRBD2. V lost 3 bases, J lost 9 bases, and 9 bases stayed unmatched. This CDR3 contains 15 residues. Written as DNA, the CDR3 is TGTGCCAGCAGTTTCTGGCGGGAGGGCCTGGGTGAGCAGTTCTTC. Its protein product is CASSFWREGLGEQFF.

This clonotype was detected many times. The chain employs TRBV7-8 and TRBJ1-4; D unresolved. V gave up 1 base and J gave up 5 bases, with 8 bases separating them. CDR1 is SGHVS and CDR2 is FQNEAQ in the germline V gene. This CDR3 has 14 residues. The CDR3: CASSLVTNNEKLFF. The DNA of the CDR3 is TGTGCCAGCAGCTTAGTTACCAACAATGAAAAACTGTTTTTT.

This clonotype was counted between two and nine times. The chain couples TRBV6-5 to TRBJ1-6; 10 positions match TRBD1. Germline V CDR1 and CDR2: MNHEY, SVGAGI. The CDR3 runs to 13 residues. V was pared by 7 bases and J by 7 bases, with 1 base of the junction left unmatched. CDR3 sequence (DNA): TGTGCCAGCAAGGGACAGGGGAATTCACCCCTCCACTTT. It yields the protein CASKGQGNSPLHF.

This clonotype was observed at least ten times. The rearrangement links TRBV15 to TRBJ1-5; 10 bases align to TRBD1. The V gene end was trimmed by 4 bases and the J gene end by 7 bases; junction bases not matched to a gene: 7. This CDR3 is 15 amino acids long. In germline, CDR1 is LNHNV, CDR2 YYDKDF (reference sequence). CDR3 DNA sequence: TGTGCCACCAGCACAGCGGGACAGGGGCGGCAGCCCCAGCATTTT. Translated: CATSTAGQGRQPQHF. The complete variable domain, with remaining parts taken from reference TRBV15 and TRBJ1-5, reads DAMVIQNPRYQVTQFGKPVTLSCSQTLNHNVMYWYQQKSSQAPKLLFHYYDKDFNNEADTPDNFQSRRPNTSFCFLDIRSPGLGDTAMYLCATSTAGQGRQPQHFGDGTRLSIL.